The clone carrying this T cell receptor beta chain appeared a few times. Its antigen is not known. Trimming stripped 2 bases from V and 8 bases from J, with 19 bases between. Looked up from germline, CDR1 is SGHDT and CDR2 is YYEEEE. The CDR3 is 15 amino acids. The mixed lymphocyte reaction cells were held in coculture (37°C) for less than seven days. CFSE marked responder PBMCs and Violet Dye marked stimulator PBMCs, which were mixed 1:1. Sequencing used immunoSEQ multiplex PCR; TCRdb keeps in-frame clones, though not all of them. Of 12,000 or so clones in the sample, approximately 45% were seen once. This record comes from a study of siplizumab effects on memory and regulatory T cells. For the study at large: Mixed lymphocyte reactions were performed as paired cultures containing siplizumab at approximately 1 ug/mL or no drug.

Study-level findings and limits: Significant reduction of alloreactive sequences traceable to unstimulated CD4+ memory cells was observed with siplizumab. Naive-or-memory phenotypes were unassignable for roughly 80-96% of proliferating CD4+ or CD8+ clones.

The specimen was CFSE-low (dividing) CD8+ T cells sorted from an allogeneic mixed lymphocyte reaction. This sequence joins TRBV5-6 and TRBJ1-2; D not resolved. This clonotype originated in a human donor in good health; the cells came from an allogeneic mixed lymphocyte reaction. Some clones in this sample may be carry-over from other donors' samples. In DNA form, the CDR3 reads TGTGCCAGCAGCTTCTCAGGTGCGGCTCCGGGCGGCTACACCTTC. As protein: CASSFSGAAPGGYTF. Looking up the rest from reference TRBV5-6 and TRBJ1-2 gives the full variable domain: DAGVTQSPTHLIKTRGQQVTLRCSPKSGHDTVSWYQQALGQGPQFIFQYYEEEERQRGNFPDRFSGHQFPNYSSELNVNALLLGDSALYLCASSFSGAAPGGYTFGSGTRLTVV.